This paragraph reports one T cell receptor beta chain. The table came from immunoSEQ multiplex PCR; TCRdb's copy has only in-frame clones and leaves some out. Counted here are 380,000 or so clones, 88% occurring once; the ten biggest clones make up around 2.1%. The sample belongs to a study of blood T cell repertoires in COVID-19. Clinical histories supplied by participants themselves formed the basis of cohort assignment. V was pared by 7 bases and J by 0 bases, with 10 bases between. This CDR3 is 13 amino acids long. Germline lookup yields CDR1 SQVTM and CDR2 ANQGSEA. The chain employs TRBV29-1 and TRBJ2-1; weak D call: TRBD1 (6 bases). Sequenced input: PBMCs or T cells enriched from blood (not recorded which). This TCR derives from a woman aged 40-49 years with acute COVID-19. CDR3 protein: CSAQGSSYNEQFF. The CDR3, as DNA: TGCAGCGCACAGGGAAGCTCCTACAATGAGCAGTTCTTC.